One sample yielded the 21 T cell receptor beta chains listed below, sequenced in a study of cytomegalovirus exposure and HLA in healthy donors. Primers included in the PCR were 60 Vbeta and 13 Jbeta primers. Method: immunoSEQ multiplex PCR; TCRdb's copy keeps in-frame clones and lacks some. The table records over 80,000 clones, 60% to 75% of them present only once. Material for sequencing was PBMCs. Source of these receptors: a woman in her 70s in good health and CMV-seropositive.

The chain is built from TRBV6-1 and TRBJ2-3; 11 nucleotides line up with TRBD2. V dropped 4 bases and J dropped 0; count of bases not matched to a gene: 6. Germline V lookup: CDR1 MNHNS, CDR2 SASEGT. CDR3 length: 17 residues. CDR3 sequence: CASSATGLAVSTDTQYF. The CDR3 DNA is TGTGCCAGCAGTGCCACGGGACTAGCGGTTAGCACAGATACGCAGTATTTT.

The chain employs TRBV28 and TRBJ2-3, with 9 bases aligning to TRBD2. V was pared by 6 bases and J by 1 base, with 5 bases of the junction left unmatched. Germline loops: CDR1 MDHEN, CDR2 SYDVKM. The CDR3 contains 15 residues. The CDR3 protein is CASRGRLAGTDTQYF. The DNA of the CDR3 is TGTGCCAGCAGGGGCCGACTAGCGGGCACAGATACGCAGTATTTT.

The V and J genes are TRBV9 and TRBJ1-6; 7 bases are a match to TRBD1. Germline trimming cut 2 bases from V and 5 bases from J; bases unmatched to any gene: 4. Germline CDR1 SGDLS, CDR2 YYNGEE. The CDR3 has 15 residues. CDR3 DNA: TGTGCCAGCAGCGTGACAGGGTTCCATAATTCACCCCTCCACTTT. Translated, it gives CASSVTGFHNSPLHF.

This clone showed up just once. The chain uses TRBV28 and TRBJ2-7; 7 bases match TRBD1. The CDR3 runs to 14 residues. Germline V gene lookup returns CDR1 MDHEN and CDR2 SYDVKM. V dropped 4 bases and J dropped 1; count of bases not matched to a gene: 4. Here the CDR3 reads CASSYTGESYEQYF. The CDR3 DNA is TGTGCCAGCAGTTACACAGGGGAATCCTACGAGCAGTACTTC.

The rearrangement joins TRBV21-1 to TRBJ2-5; TRBD1 is the table's D call and was not checked against the DNA. TRBV21-1 is tagged as a pseudogene. This CDR3 spans 14 amino acids. CDR3 DNA sequence: TGTGCCAGCAGGCAAGTGACAGGGGGCGAGACCCAGTACTTC. This encodes CASRQVTGGETQYF.

The chain combines TRBV5-4 with TRBJ2-7; D is ambiguous. The CDR3 sequence is 12 residues long. The germline CDR1 and CDR2 sequences are SGHNT and YYREEE (reference sequence). The V end was cut by 0 bases, the J end by 3 bases, with 4 bases between. The CDR3 DNA reads TGTGCCAGCAGCTTGGACGGCTACGAGCAGTACTTC. This codes for CASSLDGYEQYF.

This chain joins TRBV18 and TRBJ1-5; 9 nucleotides match TRBD1. The junction had 5 bases not matched to a gene; V was cut back by 3 bases and J by 5 bases. This CDR3 is 15 amino acids long. The germline V gene encodes CDR1 KGHSH and CDR2 LQKENI. CDR3 sequence reads: CASSPGQGPYQPQHF. The CDR3 DNA is TGTGCCAGCTCACCTGGACAGGGGCCCTATCAGCCCCAGCATTTT.

The gene calls are TRBV6-5 and TRBJ2-5; D not resolved. The CDR3 covers 13 residues. The germline gives CDR1 MNHEY, CDR2 SVGAGI. Trimming took off 0 bases at V and 5 bases at J, with 7 bases between the two ends. CDR3 amino acids: CASSYSPGETQYF. As DNA, the CDR3 is TGTGCCAGCAGTTACTCGCCCGGGGAGACCCAGTACTTC.

The CDR3 sequence is CASSQAPGNQPQHF. As DNA, the CDR3 is TGTGCCAGCAGCCAAGCGCCCGGGAATCAGCCCCAGCATTTT. The rearrangement joins TRBV4-2 to TRBJ1-5; D remains ambiguous. V was pared by 1 base and J by 4 bases, with 8 bases between. The CDR3 spans 14 residues. Germline V gene data show CDR1 as LGHNA and CDR2 as YNFKEQ.

V and J are TRBV5-6 and TRBJ2-7, with D possibly TRBD2 on 5 matching bases. The CDR3 contains 13 residues. Trimming took off 4 bases at V and 5 bases at J, with 13 bases between the two ends. The germline CDR1 and CDR2 sequences are SGHDT and YYEEEE. CDR3 coding DNA: TGTGCCAGCAGCACTCCCCGGGGTCACGAGCAGTACTTC. Translated: CASSTPRGHEQYF.

This clone was picked up a small number of times. This chain connects TRBV7-8 to TRBJ2-7; a possible D gene is TRBD1 (6 bases). The CDR3 is 15 residues long. Germline V gene sequence: CDR1 SGHVS, CDR2 FQNEAQ. With 5 bases removed from V and 0 bases from J, the gap between germline ends came to 14 bases. The CDR3 loop reads CASSPRTEYSYEQYF. The CDR3 coding sequence is TGTGCCAGCAGCCCAAGGACAGAGTACTCCTACGAGCAGTACTTC.

This clone was seen just once. CDR3 amino acids: CASSLLAQPQHF. CDR3 DNA: TGTGCCAGCAGTTTATTGGCTCAGCCCCAGCATTTT. The genes are TRBV28 and TRBJ1-5; D is undetermined. The germline V gene encodes CDR1 MDHEN and CDR2 SYDVKM. Trimming shortened V by 1 base and J by 6 bases, and 4 bases separated the two germline ends. The CDR3 totals 12 residues. The variable domain in full, completed from reference TRBV28 and TRBJ1-5, reads DVKVTQSSRYLVKRTGEKVFLECVQDMDHENMFWYRQDPGLGLRLIYFSYDVKMKEKGDIPEGYSVSREKKERFSLILESASTNQTSMYLCASSLLAQPQHFGDGTRLSIL.

The chain joins TRBV27 to TRBJ2-7; D unresolved. The V gene lost 0 bases and the J gene lost 3 bases, with 9 bases spanning the gap. CDR3 size: 14 residues. Germline V gives CDR1 MNHEY, CDR2 SMNVEV (reference sequence). The CDR3: CASSLSVTSYEQYF. CDR3 sequence (DNA): TGTGCCAGCAGTTTATCGGTTACCAGCTACGAGCAGTACTTC.

The rearrangement links TRBV28 to TRBJ1-2; D uncertain. Germline-derived CDR1 and CDR2 are MDHEN and SYDVKM. The CDR3 loop spans 12 amino acids. V gave up 3 bases and J gave up 4 bases, with 6 bases separating them. The DNA for the CDR3 is TGTGCCAGCAGTTTGGAGGGCTATGGCTACACCTTC. This gives the protein CASSLEGYGYTF.

The chain joins TRBV19 to TRBJ1-5; a possible D gene is TRBD1 (5 bases). The V and J ends lost 2 bases and 2 bases respectively, with 13 bases between them. Looked up from germline, CDR1 is LNHDA and CDR2 is SQIVND (reference sequence). This CDR3 has 16 residues. CDR3 coding DNA: TGTGCCAGTAGTATACAGTACAGGAAGGGCAATCAGCCCCAGCATTTT. It translates to CASSIQYRKGNQPQHF. The whole variable domain, remainder taken from reference TRBV19 and TRBJ1-5, is DGGITQSPKYLFRKEGQNVTLSCEQNLNHDAMYWYRQDPGQGLRLIYYSQIVNDFQKGDIAEGYSVSREKKESFPLTVTSAQKNPTAFYLCASSIQYRKGNQPQHFGDGTRLSIL.

V is TRBV19 and J is TRBJ1-1; D gene unclear. The V gene lost 6 bases and the J gene lost 2 bases, with 13 bases spanning the gap. The germline gives CDR1 LNHDA, CDR2 SQIVND (reference sequence). The CDR3 covers 14 residues. CDR3 sequence reads: CASRFTTVNTEAFF. In nucleotides, the CDR3 is TGTGCCAGTAGATTCACCACAGTAAACACTGAAGCTTTCTTT.

Here the CDR3 DNA reads TGCAGCGTTGGGGGCCTACCCGAGACCCAGTACTTC. It codes for CSVGGLPETQYF. V usage is TRBV29-1 and J usage is TRBJ2-5, with a weak D call TRBD1 (5 bases). The CDR3 contains 12 residues. Germline V gene lookup returns CDR1 SQVTM and CDR2 ANQGSEA. V lost 4 bases to trimming and J lost 5 bases, with 11 bases between them. Using reference TRBV29-1 and TRBJ2-5 for the parts outside the CDR3, the full variable domain is SAVISQKPSRDICQRGTSLTIQCQVDSQVTMMFWYRQQPGQSLTLIATANQGSEATYESGFVIDKFPISRPNLTFSTLTVSNMSPEDSSIYLCSVGGLPETQYFGPGTRLLVL.

The table lists this clone with a few counts. The chain employs TRBV9 and TRBJ2-1, with 9 bases aligning to TRBD2. J lost 5 bases, V lost 0 bases, and 0 bases had no gene match. This CDR3 spans 14 amino acids. The germline CDR1 and CDR2 sequences are SGDLS and YYNGEE. The CDR3 DNA reads TGTGCCAGCAGCGTAGGACTAGCGGACAATGAGCAGTTCTTC. Its translation: CASSVGLADNEQFF.

CDR3 bases: TGTGCCAGCAAGCGGGACCTGGTCGCGGAGCAGTTCTTC. It encodes CASKRDLVAEQFF. The chain has TRBV28 and TRBJ2-1; 7 bases fit TRBD2. CDR3 length: 13 amino acids. The germline V gene encodes CDR1 MDHEN and CDR2 SYDVKM. J gave up 10 bases and V 7 bases, and 10 bases lay outside the gene matches.

The chain couples TRBV10-3 to TRBJ2-1; 10 bases match TRBD2. Germline V gene sequence: CDR1 ENHRY, CDR2 SYGVKD. The CDR3 is made up of 16 amino acids. V lost 8 bases and J lost 3; bases outside the gene matches: 10. The DNA for the CDR3 is TGTGCCATCCAAAAGGGCGGACTAGCGGACTACAATGAGCAGTTCTTC. Its protein product is CAIQKGGLADYNEQFF.

The CDR3 is CASSLRGKGYEQYF. In DNA, the CDR3 is TGTGCCAGCAGTTTACGGGGGAAGGGATACGAGCAGTACTTC. J is TRBJ2-7 and V is TRBV27, with D possibly being TRBD2 (6 bases). The V end lost 2 bases, the J end lost 4 bases, and 12 bases lay between the germline ends. The germline gives CDR1 MNHEY, CDR2 SMNVEV (reference sequence). The CDR3 totals 14 residues.